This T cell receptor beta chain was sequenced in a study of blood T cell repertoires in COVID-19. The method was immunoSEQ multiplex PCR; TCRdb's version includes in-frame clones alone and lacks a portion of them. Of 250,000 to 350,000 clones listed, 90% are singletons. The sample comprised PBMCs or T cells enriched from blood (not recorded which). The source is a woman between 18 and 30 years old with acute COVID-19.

CDR3 amino acids: CASRTSGRAGTDTQYF. The CDR3 nucleotides read TGTGCCAGCAGGACTAGCGGGAGGGCCGGGACAGATACGCAGTATTTT. The rearrangement uses TRBV28 and TRBJ2-3; TRBD2 matches at 14 bases. CDR1 and CDR2 from the germline V gene are MDHEN and SYDVKM. The V and J ends lost 6 bases and 3 bases, in that order; junction bases with no gene match: 5. The CDR3 consists of 16 residues.